This TCR beta chain originates from a study of response to subunit inactivated influenza vaccine. Study results and limitations: The authors proposed limited new T cell recruitment per seasonal influenza vaccination.

The V gene's germline CDR1 is DFQATT and CDR2 SNEGSKA (reference sequence). The length of the CDR3 is 13 residues. The V and J ends lost 6 bases and 4 bases respectively, with 13 bases between them. Concerning this clonotype: Its antigen is not known.

Each CDR3 protein is one row after TCRdb ran MiXCR on the RT-PCR reads. Among 500,000 to 650,000 distinct CDR3 sequences, less than 10% were seen once, and the ten largest hold 10% to 15%. The clonotype was recovered from a man aged 45 to 75 who received an inactivated influenza vaccine. The sample was PBMCs from blood, taken 23 to 25 months after vaccination. The genes are TRBV20-1 and TRBJ1-5, with a possible D match to TRBD1 (5 bases). CDR3 nucleotide sequence: TGCAGTGCCGGAGAGAGACAGAATCAGCCCCAGCATTTT. This codes for CSAGERQNQPQHF.